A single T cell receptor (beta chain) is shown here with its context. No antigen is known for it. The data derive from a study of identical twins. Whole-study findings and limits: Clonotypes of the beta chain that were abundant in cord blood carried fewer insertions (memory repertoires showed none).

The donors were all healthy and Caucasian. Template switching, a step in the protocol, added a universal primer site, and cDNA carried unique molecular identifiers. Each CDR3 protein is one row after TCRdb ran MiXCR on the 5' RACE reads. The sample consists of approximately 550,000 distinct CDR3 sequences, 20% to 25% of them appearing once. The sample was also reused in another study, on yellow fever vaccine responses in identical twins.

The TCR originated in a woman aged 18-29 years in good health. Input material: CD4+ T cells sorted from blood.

The CDR3 sequence: CASSERPSRNTGELFF. The CDR3 coding sequence is TGTGCCAGCAGTGAAAGGCCTAGCCGGAACACCGGGGAGCTGTTTTTT. V usage is TRBV2 and J usage is TRBJ2-2; maybe TRBD2 (5 bases). This CDR3 comprises 16 residues. The V gene lost 2 bases and the J gene lost 1 base, with 11 bases spanning the gap. Germline V CDR1 and CDR2: SNHLY, FYNNEI. Looking up the rest from reference TRBV2 and TRBJ2-2 gives the full variable domain: EPEVTQTPSHQVTQMGQEVILRCVPISNHLYFYWYRQILGQKVEFLVSFYNNEISEKSEIFDDQFSVERPDGSNFTLKIRSTKLEDSAMYFCASSERPSRNTGELFFGEGSRLTVL.